This passage covers 21 T cell receptor beta chains from one sample sequenced in a study of T-cell memory formation after mild COVID-19. TCRdb processed the 5' RACE reads anew with MiXCR; each CDR3 protein has one entry. The sample lists 350,000 to 500,000 distinct CDR3 sequences, under 20% occurring once. The sample comprised PBMCs or a T cell subset sorted from them (not recorded which). The origin of the receptors is a man aged 18 to 35 who had mild COVID-19 (a few samples of this study predate the infection). Cell type and time point are not known.

This clonotype appeared a few times. The chain has TRBV19 and TRBJ2-2; maybe TRBD1 (5 bases). V was trimmed by 3 bases and J by 0 bases, leaving 8 bases between them. Germline values: CDR1 LNHDA, CDR2 SQIVND (reference sequence). The CDR3 consists of 15 residues. CDR3 sequence reads: CASSIGAANTGELFF. The CDR3 DNA sequence: TGTGCCAGTAGTATTGGGGCCGCGAACACCGGGGAGCTGTTTTTT.

The chain has TRBV19 and TRBJ1-5; D is ambiguous. Germline lookup yields CDR1 LNHDA and CDR2 SQIVND (reference sequence). Trimming removed 3 bases at V and 4 bases at J, with 13 bases between. The CDR3 totals 15 residues. CDR3 coding DNA: TGTGCCAGTAGTATTTTCATGGGCGGAAATCAGCCCCAGCATTTT. This encodes CASSIFMGGNQPQHF. Full variable domain (rest looked up from reference TRBV19 and TRBJ1-5): DGGITQSPKYLFRKEGQNVTLSCEQNLNHDAMYWYRQDPGQGLRLIYYSQIVNDFQKGDIAEGYSVSREKKESFPLTVTSAQKNPTAFYLCASSIFMGGNQPQHFGDGTRLSIL.

This chain links TRBV7-2 with TRBJ1-1; 7 bases map to TRBD1. The CDR3 is 12 residues long. After removal of 5 bases from V and 9 bases from J, the junction contained 6 bases not matched to a gene. Germline V gene lookup returns CDR1 SGHTA and CDR2 FQGNSA. The CDR3 DNA reads TGTGCCAGCAGCAGACGACAGGGTCAAGCTTTCTTT. Residues: CASSRRQGQAFF.

The chain links TRBV10-3 to TRBJ2-3; D uncertain. CDR1 and CDR2 from the germline V gene are ENHRY and SYGVKD. CDR3 size: 13 residues. Trimming removed 4 bases at V and 4 bases at J, with 9 bases between. The CDR3 sequence is CAISAPSADTQYF. The CDR3 DNA reads as TGTGCCATCAGTGCTCCCTCTGCAGATACGCAGTATTTT.

The chain employs TRBV4-2 and TRBJ1-5, with D hard to call. The CDR3 has 15 residues. The V gene's germline CDR1 is LGHNA and CDR2 YNFKEQ. The ends were cut back, 1 base at V and 6 bases at J, with 13 bases in the middle. This CDR3 is CASSQGNEPRQPQHF. CDR3 in DNA: TGTGCCAGCAGCCAAGGAAATGAGCCGCGTCAGCCCCAGCATTTT.

In its sample, this clonotype was seen many times. The V and J genes are TRBV20-1 and TRBJ2-3; the D gene is possibly TRBD1 (5 bases). Trimming removed 6 bases at V and 0 bases at J, with 13 bases between. CDR3 length: 14 amino acids. The germline CDR1 and CDR2 sequences are DFQATT and SNEGSKA (reference sequence). CDR3 loop: CSAVDKSSTDTQYF. For the CDR3, the DNA is TGCAGTGCCGTGGACAAATCTAGCACAGATACGCAGTATTTT.

The chain couples TRBV10-3 to TRBJ2-3; D may match TRBD1 or TRBD2 (5 bases each). V was pared by 4 bases and J by 0 bases, with 11 bases between. The germline gives CDR1 ENHRY, CDR2 SYGVKD. This CDR3 comprises 15 residues. CDR3: CAISGVGRSTDTQYF. The CDR3 region has the DNA TGTGCCATCAGTGGTGTGGGACGGAGCACAGATACGCAGTATTTT.

As to this clonotype: The junction shows a germline mismatch at one end, possibly a read error. This chain links TRBV4-3 with TRBJ1-6, with D uncertain. The CDR3 sequence is 19 residues long. Germline loops: CDR1 LGHNA, CDR2 YSLEER. The CDR3 sequence: CASSQEAGRIITYNSPLNF. DNA for the CDR3: TGCGCCAGCAGCCAAGAAGCTGGCCGGATTATAACCTATAATTCACCCCTCAACTTT.

The rearrangement links TRBV29-1 to TRBJ2-2; D not certain. Germline V gives CDR1 SQVTM, CDR2 ANQGSEA. Trimming left V 7 bases short and J 6 bases short, with 9 bases between. The CDR3 has 11 amino acids. CDR3 coding DNA: TGCAGCGGGGTTTTTTCCGGGGAGCTGTTTTTT. Translated, it gives CSGVFSGELFF.

This chain links TRBV12-3 or TRBV12-4 with TRBJ1-5; D is unresolved. V dropped 3 bases and J dropped 7 bases, with 10 bases sitting between them. CDR3 size: 13 residues. The CDR3 DNA follows: TGTGCCAGCAGTTTCGTCCTTCGGCAGCCCCAGCATTTT. Amino acids: CASSFVLRQPQHF.

This clonotype was observed a handful of times. The rearrangement links TRBV12-3 or TRBV12-4 to TRBJ2-2; possibly TRBD2 for D (5 bases). The ends were cut back, 4 bases at V and 3 bases at J, with 15 bases in the middle. The length of the CDR3 is 16 residues. The CDR3 coding sequence is TGTGCCAGCAGTTCATTGTCGGTCGGGGACACCGGGGAGCTGTTTTTT. It yields the protein CASSSLSVGDTGELFF.

At least ten counts were recorded for this clonotype. The chain is built from TRBV6-2 or TRBV6-3 and TRBJ1-2, with D hard to call. Trimming took 6 bases from V and 4 from J, leaving 6 bases between them. The germline V gene encodes CDR1 MNHEY and CDR2 SVGEGT. There are 11 residues in the CDR3. The CDR3: CASRTGYGYTF. DNA of the CDR3: TGTGCCAGCAGGACCGGCTATGGCTACACCTTC.

A single count supports this clonotype. The chain combines TRBV7-2 with TRBJ1-1; 7 bases map to TRBD1. There are 16 residues in the CDR3. V shed 4 bases, J shed 7 bases, and the junction held 15 bases outside the gene matches. Germline V gives CDR1 SGHTA, CDR2 FQGNSA. CDR3 sequence reads: CASSSPPPTDRYEAFF. In DNA form, the CDR3 reads TGTGCCAGCAGCTCCCCTCCCCCAACGGACAGGTATGAAGCTTTCTTT.

In its sample, this clonotype was seen many times. The chain couples TRBV5-1 to TRBJ2-5; D is possibly TRBD2 (6 bases). Germline assignment: CDR1 SGHRS and CDR2 YFSETQ. The CDR3 consists of 16 residues. Trimming took off 0 bases at V and 1 base at J, with 13 bases between the two ends. The CDR3: CASSLARSGPQETQYF. In DNA form, the CDR3 reads TGCGCCAGCAGCTTGGCCAGGAGCGGGCCCCAAGAGACCCAGTACTTC. The complete variable domain, with remaining parts taken from reference TRBV5-1 and TRBJ2-5, reads KAGVTQTPRYLIKTRGQQVTLSCSPISGHRSVSWYQQTPGQGLQFLFEYFSETQRNKGNFPGRFSGRQFSNSRSEMNVSTLELGDSALYLCASSLARSGPQETQYFGPGTRLLVL.

This clonotype was recorded at least ten times. The rearrangement uses TRBV6-2 or TRBV6-3 and TRBJ2-6; no firm D call. V was clipped by 6 bases and J by 0 bases, with 9 bases between them. This CDR3 is built from 15 residues. The germline V gene has CDR1 MNHEY and CDR2 SVGEGT. The CDR3 DNA reads as TGTGCCAGCAGCCCGTCGTCCTCTGGGGCCAACGTCCTGACTTTC. Translated: CASSPSSSGANVLTF.

This clonotype was seen a handful of times. The chain employs TRBV12-3 or TRBV12-4 and TRBJ2-7, with TRBD2 matching over 11 bases. J was trimmed by 7 bases and V by 3 bases; bases with no gene match: 5. The CDR3 extends over 14 amino acids. The CDR3 sequence is CASSFLAGGGEQYF. The CDR3 DNA is TGTGCCAGCAGTTTCCTAGCGGGGGGCGGTGAGCAGTACTTC.

This clonotype turned up a few times. The chain links TRBV3-1 to TRBJ2-5; no clear D gene. V was pared by 0 bases and J by 7 bases, with 15 bases between. The V gene's germline CDR1 is LGHDT and CDR2 YNNKEL (reference sequence). The CDR3 sequence is 15 residues long. This chain's CDR3 is CASSQDTGPLGTQYF. The CDR3 region has the DNA TGTGCCAGCAGCCAAGATACGGGCCCCCTCGGGACCCAGTACTTC.

The gene calls are TRBV5-6 and TRBJ2-7; 8 bases fit TRBD1. The V and J ends lost 5 bases and 4 bases, in that order; junction bases with no gene match: 11. Germline V gene sequence: CDR1 SGHDT, CDR2 YYEEEE. There are 15 residues in the CDR3. CDR3 amino acids: CASSPPARGQYEQYF. CDR3 sequence (DNA): TGTGCCAGCAGTCCCCCGGCCAGGGGGCAATACGAGCAGTACTTC.

This clonotype was seen repeatedly, ten times or more. This sequence joins TRBV4-1 and TRBJ1-6, with D maybe TRBD1 (5 bases). The CDR3 is made up of 16 amino acids. Germline V gene data show CDR1 as MGHRA and CDR2 as YSYEKL. The ends were cut back, 4 bases at V and 0 bases at J, with 10 bases in the middle. The DNA for the CDR3 is TGCGCCAGCAGCCGAGGGGAGAGCTCCTATAATTCACCCCTCCACTTT. Translation gives CASSRGESSYNSPLHF.

The V and J genes are TRBV5-1 and TRBJ2-5; D ambiguous. Trimming left V 7 bases short and J 0 bases short, with 7 bases between. The CDR3 covers 12 residues. Germline CDR1 reads SGHRS; CDR2 reads YFSETQ. The CDR3 nucleotides are TGCGCCAGCGCAGAAGACCAAGAGACCCAGTACTTC. This translates into CASAEDQETQYF.

The chain carries TRBV9 and TRBJ2-5; D is unresolved. V was cut by 4 bases and J by 2 bases, with 15 bases left in between. CDR1 and CDR2 (germline): SGDLS, YYNGEE. The CDR3 extends over 15 amino acids. The CDR3 spells CASSISQGLQETQYF. In DNA, the CDR3 is TGTGCCAGCAGCATTAGCCAAGGGCTACAAGAGACCCAGTACTTC.